This T cell receptor (beta chain) originates from a study of molecular identifiers for immune sequencing clone quantification. In TCRdb, the PCR reads were re-called with MiXCR into one record per CDR3 protein. The sample lists more than 250,000 distinct CDR3 sequences; 20% to 25% were seen once. CD8+CD4-CCR7+CD45RA+ cells were sorted as naive CD8 T cells. CDR1 is LGHDT and CDR2 is YNNKEL in the germline V gene (reference sequence). The V end was cut by 0 bases, the J end by 5 bases, with 24 bases between. The CDR3 sequence is 19 residues long. The V call is TRBV3-1, the J call TRBJ2-3, with D tentatively TRBD1 (6 bases). The sample was naive CD8+ T cells from blood, with Jurkat cell RNA spiked in. Noted subset: FACS-sorted CD8+CD4-CCR7+CD45RA+ naive T cells. The source of this sequence is a human donor in good health. Some libraries in this study had Jurkat cell RNA spiked in. The CDR3 DNA reads as TGTGCCAGCAGCCAAGATCAGGGGAAGGGGCCAGGGATAAGAGATACGCAGTATTTT. Amino acids: CASSQDQGKGPGIRDTQYF.